One and the same sample provided the 14 T cell receptor beta chains below, sequenced in a study of blood T cells in healthy people across ages. Alongside a J-beta primer mix, a sample-barcoded 5' primer served in a second PCR lasting roughly 7 to 11 cycles. One entry per CDR3 protein, called by TCRdb with MiXCR from the 5' RACE reads. Seen here are 710,000 or so distinct CDR3 sequences, about 30% observed once, and the top ten hold just over 15%. Sequenced input: blood. The receptor set was obtained from a woman over 75 in good health.

This clonotype was detected many times. V usage is TRBV30 and J usage is TRBJ2-7; D remains ambiguous. The CDR3 is 16 amino acids. Germline CDR1 is GTSNPN and CDR2 is SVGIG (reference sequence). V lost 0 bases to trimming and J lost 7 bases, with 22 bases between them. CDR3 loop: CAWSVGIVGPLREQYF. CDR3 sequence (DNA): TGTGCCTGGAGTGTTGGTATCGTAGGTCCGCTGAGGGAGCAGTACTTC.

This clonotype has a handful of counts. V gene TRBV18 combines with J gene TRBJ2-3; D not resolved. CDR3 size: 22 residues. The germline gives CDR1 KGHSH, CDR2 LQKENI. V lost 3 bases to trimming and J lost 0 bases, with 31 bases between them. CDR3 sequence reads: CASSPILRPQQQGISSTDTQYF. DNA of the CDR3: TGTGCCAGCTCACCCATCCTACGACCGCAGCAGCAAGGGATTTCTAGCACAGATACGCAGTATTTT.

Ten or more counts support this clonotype. This sequence joins TRBV12-3 or TRBV12-4 and TRBJ2-3, with 7 bases aligning to TRBD1. The CDR3 runs 15 residues. J lost 4 bases, V lost 4 bases, and 8 bases had no gene match. For the CDR3, the DNA is TGTGCCAGCAGTTCAGCAGACAGGGTTCCAGATACGCAGTATTTT. This codes for CASSSADRVPDTQYF.

This clonotype has only a few counts. Possible read error: a much larger clone is one base away. The V gene is TRBV24-1, the J gene TRBJ2-5; no clear D gene. Germline CDR1 is KGHDR and CDR2 is SFDVKD. The CDR3 consists of 11 residues. CDR3 in amino acids: CATSDIETLYF. Here the CDR3 DNA reads TGTGCCACCAGTGACATAGAGACCCTGTACTTC.

At least ten counts were recorded for this clonotype. The chain couples TRBV7-9 to TRBJ2-1; 8 bases fit TRBD2. The CDR3 covers 16 residues. CDR1 is SEHNR, CDR2 FQNEAQ, per germline (reference sequence). J was trimmed by 6 bases and V by 3 bases; bases with no gene match: 10. DNA for the CDR3: TGTGCCAGCAGCTTGGCTTCGGCTAGCGGGTTCAATGAGCAGTTCTTC. This sequence encodes CASSLASASGFNEQFF.

V gene TRBV5-5 combines with J gene TRBJ1-5, with 9 bases matching TRBD1. V was pared by 4 bases and J by 6 bases, with 11 bases of the junction left unmatched. Germline CDR1 reads SGHKS; CDR2 reads YYEKEE (reference sequence). The CDR3 length is 16 residues. In DNA, the CDR3 is TGTGCCAGCAGCAGGACAGGGGTAAGGGCAAGTCAGCCCCAGCATTTT. Translation gives CASSRTGVRASQPQHF.

The chain carries TRBV7-2 and TRBJ2-5, with D perhaps being TRBD1 or TRBD2 (6 bases each). The CDR3 totals 15 residues. The germline gives CDR1 SGHTA, CDR2 FQGNSA. The germline V and J ends were trimmed by 4 bases and 5 bases, with 17 bases remaining between them. CDR3 DNA sequence: TGTGCCAGCAGCTACCCCAGGGGAGGTGTGGAGACCCAGTACTTC. Translating gives CASSYPRGGVETQYF.

There are many counts of this clonotype. The chain has TRBV20-1 and TRBJ2-5; D gene ambiguous. This CDR3 region has 10 residues. Germline CDR1 is DFQATT and CDR2 is SNEGSKA (reference sequence). This chain's CDR3 is CSPSQETQYF. The CDR3 DNA is TGCAGCCCTTCCCAAGAGACCCAGTACTTC.

As to this clonotype: Relative to the germline gene, one junction end is altered; a read error may explain this. The chain carries TRBV7-9 and TRBJ2-6; D is tentatively TRBD1 or TRBD2 (6 bases each). The CDR3 is made up of 16 amino acids. The germline V gene has CDR1 SEHNR and CDR2 FQNEAQ (reference sequence). CDR3 amino acids: CASTPNGGPGANVRTF. The CDR3 DNA sequence: TGTGCCAGCACCCCTAATGGGGGGCCTGGGGCCAACGTCCGGACTTTC.

This chain connects TRBV5-1 to TRBJ2-1; the match to TRBD1 covers 8 bases. Looked up from germline, CDR1 is SGHRS and CDR2 is YFSETQ. V gave up 0 bases and J gave up 8 bases; unmatched junction bases: 4. The CDR3 totals 14 residues. The CDR3 is CASSLEQGVHEQFF. The CDR3 DNA is TGCGCCAGCAGCTTGGAACAGGGGGTCCATGAGCAGTTCTTC.

Concerning this clonotype itself: Its ends do not fully match the called genes, so a read error is possible. The chain carries TRBV27 and TRBJ1-1, with D unresolved. The CDR3 has 13 residues. Germline CDR1 is MNHEY and CDR2 is SMNVEV (reference sequence). CDR3 sequence: CASSFLGNPEAFF. The CDR3 DNA follows: TGTGCCAGCAGTTTTTTGGGGAACCCTGAAGCTTTCTTT.

This clonotype came up many times. The V gene is TRBV20-1, the J gene TRBJ2-5; D possibly corresponds to TRBD1 (5 bases). Germline CDR1 is DFQATT and CDR2 is SNEGSKA (reference sequence). Between the trimmed V and J ends, which lost 4 bases and 1 base, there was a span of 10 bases. This CDR3 is built from 13 residues. CDR3 in DNA: TGCAGTGCTACGGAAAGGGGCCAAGAGACCCAGTACTTC. As protein: CSATERGQETQYF.

This clonotype was detected only a few times. The chain recombines TRBV30 with TRBJ1-1, with D tentatively TRBD1 (5 bases). V lost 5 bases, J lost 6 bases, and 16 bases lay in between. The CDR3 has 13 residues. The germline gives CDR1 GTSNPN, CDR2 SVGIG (reference sequence). DNA of the CDR3: TGTGCCTGGTTCCAAGGTAGGGGTGCTGAAGCTTTCTTT. Its translation is CAWFQGRGAEAFF.

This clonotype has more than one count but fewer than ten. A much larger clone differs from this one at a single base, so this may be a read error. This chain links TRBV5-1 with TRBJ2-5, with a possible D match to TRBD1 (5 bases). Germline V gene lookup returns CDR1 SGHRS and CDR2 YFSETQ. The CDR3 runs to 14 residues. V lost 3 bases and J lost 3, with 12 bases in between. CDR3 loop: CASSWGQNKETQYF. In DNA, the CDR3 is TGCGCCAGCAGCTGGGGCCAGAATAAAGAGACCCAGTACTTC.